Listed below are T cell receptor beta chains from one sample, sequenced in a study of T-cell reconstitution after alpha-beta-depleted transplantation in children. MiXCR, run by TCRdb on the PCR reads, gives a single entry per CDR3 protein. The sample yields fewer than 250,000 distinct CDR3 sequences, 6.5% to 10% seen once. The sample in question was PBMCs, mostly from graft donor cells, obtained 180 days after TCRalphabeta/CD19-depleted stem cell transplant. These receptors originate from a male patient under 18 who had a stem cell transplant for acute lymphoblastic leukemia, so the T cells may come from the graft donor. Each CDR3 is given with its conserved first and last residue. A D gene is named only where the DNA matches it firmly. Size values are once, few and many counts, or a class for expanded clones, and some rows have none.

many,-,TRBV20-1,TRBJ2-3,CSARPHTDTQYF,TGCAGTGCTAGACCTCACACAGATACGCAGTATTTT
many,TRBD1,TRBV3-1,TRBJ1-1,CASSLKTGAGAGEAFF,TGTGCCAGCAGCCTAAAGACAGGGGCGGGAGCTGGTGAAGCTTTCTTT
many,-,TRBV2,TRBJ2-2,CASSEETTNTGELFF,TGTGCCAGCAGTGAGGAGACCACGAACACCGGGGAGCTGTTTTTT
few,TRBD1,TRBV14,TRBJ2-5,CASSQFSGTGGEETQYF,TGTGCCAGCAGCCAATTCTCCGGGACAGGGGGAGAAGAGACCCAGTACTTC
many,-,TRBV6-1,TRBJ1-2,CASSEEGTSNYGYTF,TGTGCCAGCAGTGAAGAGGGGACGTCGAACTATGGCTACACCTTC
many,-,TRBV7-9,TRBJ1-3,CASSPSDGGSGNTIYF,TGTGCCAGCAGCCCCAGTGATGGGGGCTCTGGAAACACCATATATTTT
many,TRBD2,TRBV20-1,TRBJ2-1,CSARSLAESYNEQFF,TGCAGTGCTAGATCACTAGCGGAGTCCTACAATGAGCAGTTCTTC
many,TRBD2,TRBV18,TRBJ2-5,CASSPPPSGSAETQYF,TGTGCCAGCTCACCACCCCCTAGCGGGAGTGCGGAGACCCAGTACTTC
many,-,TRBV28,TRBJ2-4,CASSLRTVAKNIQYF,TGTGCCAGCAGTTTGAGGACGGTAGCCAAAAACATTCAGTACTTC
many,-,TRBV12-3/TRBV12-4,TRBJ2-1,CASSLGGVAVYNEQFF,TGTGCCAGCAGTTTAGGGGGAGTAGCGGTTTACAATGAGCAGTTCTTC
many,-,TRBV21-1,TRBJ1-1,CASSKGYRVSEAFF,TGTGCCAGCAGCAAAGGTTACAGGGTTAGTGAAGCTTTCTTT
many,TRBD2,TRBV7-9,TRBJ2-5,CASSYQAGGRETQYF,TGTGCCAGCAGCTACCAAGCGGGGGGGCGAGAGACCCAGTACTTC
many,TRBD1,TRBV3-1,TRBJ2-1,CASSQVQQGAAEQFF,TGTGCCAGCAGCCAAGTGCAACAGGGGGCGGCTGAGCAGTTCTTC
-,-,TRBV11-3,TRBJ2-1,CASSIRGSSYNEQFF,TGTGCCAGCAGCATAAGGGGGAGCTCCTACAATGAGCAGTTCTTC
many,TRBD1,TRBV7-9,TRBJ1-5,CASSLGTGASEQPQHF,TGTGCCAGCAGCTTAGGGACAGGGGCCTCAGAGCAGCCCCAGCATTTT
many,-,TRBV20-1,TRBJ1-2,CSAISRGNYGYTF,TGCAGTGCTATTTCGAGGGGCAACTATGGCTACACCTTC
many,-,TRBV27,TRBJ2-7,CASSSTGSPYEQYF,TGTGCCAGCAGTTCGACAGGTTCCCCCTACGAGCAGTACTTC
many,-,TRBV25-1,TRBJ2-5,CASSGRGETQYF,TGTGCCAGCAGTGGCAGGGGAGAGACCCAGTACTTC
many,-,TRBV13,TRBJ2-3,CASSYGPVTDTQYF,TGTGCCAGCAGTTACGGACCAGTCACAGATACGCAGTATTTT
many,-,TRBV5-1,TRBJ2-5,CASSLEGRRETQYF,TGCGCCAGCAGCTTGGAGGGTCGTCGGGAGACCCAGTACTTC
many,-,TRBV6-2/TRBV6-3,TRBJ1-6,CASSPQNSPLHF,TGTGCCAGCAGCCCGCAGAATTCACCCCTCCACTTT
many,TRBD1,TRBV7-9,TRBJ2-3,CARFYRGYTDTQYF,TGTGCCAGGTTTTACAGGGGTTACACAGATACGCAGTATTTT
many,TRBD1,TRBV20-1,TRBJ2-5,CSATLSRGQGRRETQYF,TGCAGTGCAACACTCTCCAGGGGGCAAGGGAGACGGGAGACCCAGTACTTC
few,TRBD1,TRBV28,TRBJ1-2,CASSVWTGTNYGYTF,TGTGCCAGCAGTGTCTGGACAGGAACCAACTATGGCTACACCTTC
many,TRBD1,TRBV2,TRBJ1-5,CASSAKGTDQPQHF,TGTGCCAGCAGTGCAAAAGGGACAGACCAGCCCCAGCATTTT
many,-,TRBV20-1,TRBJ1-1,CSAADSMNTEAFF,TGCAGTGCTGCAGATTCCATGAACACTGAAGCTTTCTTT
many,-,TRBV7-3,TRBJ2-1,CASSFGHSKPHEQFF,TGTGCCAGCAGCTTTGGACACTCCAAGCCCCATGAGCAGTTCTTC
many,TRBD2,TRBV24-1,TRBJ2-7,CATSDRTSAHEQYF,TGTGCCACCAGTGACCGGACTAGCGCCCACGAGCAGTACTTC
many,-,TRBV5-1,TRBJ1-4,CASSRDGLNEKLFF,TGCGCCAGCAGCCGGGACGGTCTTAATGAAAAACTGTTTTTT
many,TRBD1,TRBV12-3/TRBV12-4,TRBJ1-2,CASSVTGAWNGYTF,TGTGCCAGCAGTGTGACAGGGGCATGGAATGGCTACACCTTC
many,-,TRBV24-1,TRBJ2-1,CATSDWAGAKYNEQFF,TGTGCCACCAGTGATTGGGCGGGGGCTAAGTACAATGAGCAGTTCTTC
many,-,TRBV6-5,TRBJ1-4,CASLGGEKLFF,TGTGCCAGCTTAGGGGGAGAAAAACTGTTTTTT
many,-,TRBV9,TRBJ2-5,CASSVARGNGETQYF,TGTGCCAGCAGCGTAGCTCGGGGGAACGGGGAGACCCAGTACTTC
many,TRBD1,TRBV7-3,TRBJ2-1,CASSSTGGGNNEQFF,TGTGCCAGCAGCTCGACAGGGGGAGGGAACAATGAGCAGTTCTTC
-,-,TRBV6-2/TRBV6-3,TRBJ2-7,CASSNPRDGLYEQYF,TGTGCCAGCAGTAATCCCCGGGACGGATTATACGAGCAGTACTTC
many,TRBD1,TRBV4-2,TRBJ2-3,CASSQEPRSTGDGDTQYF,TGTGCCAGCAGCCAAGAGCCCCGCTCGACAGGGGACGGAGATACGCAGTATTTT
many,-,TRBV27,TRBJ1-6,CASSFGQDYSPLHF,TGTGCCAGCAGTTTCGGGCAGGATTATTCACCCCTCCACTTT
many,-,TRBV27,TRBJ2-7,CASMRGSYEQYF,TGTGCCAGCATGCGGGGCTCCTACGAGCAGTACTTC
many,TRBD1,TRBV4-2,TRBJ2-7,CASSQGQGPPYEQYF,TGTGCCAGCAGCCAAGGACAGGGGCCTCCCTACGAGCAGTACTTC
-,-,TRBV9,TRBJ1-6,CASSLRASSYNSPLHF,TGTGCCAGCTCTCTGAGGGCTAGCTCCTATAATTCACCCCTCCACTTT
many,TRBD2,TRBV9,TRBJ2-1,CASSVGSAGGHNEQFF,TGTGCCAGCAGCGTAGGATCAGCGGGGGGCCACAATGAGCAGTTCTTC
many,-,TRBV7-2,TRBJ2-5,CASSHSGLQETQYF,TGTGCCAGCAGCCATTCCGGACTGCAAGAGACCCAGTACTTC
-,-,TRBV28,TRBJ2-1,CASSFGLEDTSSYNEQFF,TGTGCCAGCAGTTTCGGCCTAGAGGACACGAGCTCCTACAATGAGCAGTTCTTC
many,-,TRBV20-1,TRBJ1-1,CSPKISETMNTEAFF,TGCAGTCCTAAAATCAGCGAAACCATGAACACTGAAGCTTTCTTT
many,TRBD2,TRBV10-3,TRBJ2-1,CAITPLAGGPSEQFF,TGTGCCATCACGCCCTTAGCGGGAGGGCCGAGTGAGCAGTTCTTC
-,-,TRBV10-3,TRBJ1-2,CAISESRAGPLFYGYTF,TGTGCCATCAGTGAGTCGAGGGCAGGGCCTCTTTTCTATGGCTACACCTTC
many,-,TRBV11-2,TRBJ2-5,CASSPGRGSQYF,TGTGCCAGCAGCCCTGGGAGGGGGTCTCAGTACTTC